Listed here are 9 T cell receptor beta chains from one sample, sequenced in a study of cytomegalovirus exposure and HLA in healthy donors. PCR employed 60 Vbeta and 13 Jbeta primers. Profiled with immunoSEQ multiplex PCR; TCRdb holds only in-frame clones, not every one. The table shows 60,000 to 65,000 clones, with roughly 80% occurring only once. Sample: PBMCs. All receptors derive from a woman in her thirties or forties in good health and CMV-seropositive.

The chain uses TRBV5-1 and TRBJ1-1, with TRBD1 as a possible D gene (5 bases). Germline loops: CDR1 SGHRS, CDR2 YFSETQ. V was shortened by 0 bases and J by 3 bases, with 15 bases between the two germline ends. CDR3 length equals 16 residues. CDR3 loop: CASSLGLGGWDTEAFF. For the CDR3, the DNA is TGCGCCAGCAGCTTGGGCTTGGGGGGGTGGGACACTGAAGCTTTCTTT.

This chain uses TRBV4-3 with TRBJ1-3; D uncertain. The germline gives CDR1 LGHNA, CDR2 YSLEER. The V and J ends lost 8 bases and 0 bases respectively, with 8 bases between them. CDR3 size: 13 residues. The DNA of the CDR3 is TGCGCCAGCGGTGACACCTCTGGAAACACCATATATTTT. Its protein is CASGDTSGNTIYF.

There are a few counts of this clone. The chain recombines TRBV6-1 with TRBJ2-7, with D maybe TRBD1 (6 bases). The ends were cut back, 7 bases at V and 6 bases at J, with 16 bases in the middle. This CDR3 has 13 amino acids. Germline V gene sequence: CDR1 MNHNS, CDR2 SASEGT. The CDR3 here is CASTPGQLGEQYF. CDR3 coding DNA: TGTGCCAGCACCCCAGGACAGCTTGGCGAGCAGTACTTC.

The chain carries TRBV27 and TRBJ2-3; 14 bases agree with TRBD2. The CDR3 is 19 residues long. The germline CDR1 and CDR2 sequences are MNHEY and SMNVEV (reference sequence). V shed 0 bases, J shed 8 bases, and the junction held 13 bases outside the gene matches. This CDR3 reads CASSLSPTTSGGAGGTQYF. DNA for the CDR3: TGTGCCAGCAGTTTATCACCAACGACTAGCGGGGGGGCCGGAGGTACGCAGTATTTT.

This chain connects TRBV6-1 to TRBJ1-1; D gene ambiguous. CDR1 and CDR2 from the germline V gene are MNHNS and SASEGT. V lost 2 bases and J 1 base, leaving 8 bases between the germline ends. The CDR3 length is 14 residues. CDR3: CASSERTENTEAFF. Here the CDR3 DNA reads TGTGCCAGCAGTGAAAGAACAGAGAACACTGAAGCTTTCTTT.

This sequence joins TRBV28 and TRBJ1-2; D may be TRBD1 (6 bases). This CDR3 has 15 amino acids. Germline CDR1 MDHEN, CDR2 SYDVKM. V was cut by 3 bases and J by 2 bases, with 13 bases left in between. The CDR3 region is CASSFPGHSNYGYTF. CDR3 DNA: TGTGCCAGCAGTTTCCCGGGACACTCAAACTATGGCTACACCTTC.

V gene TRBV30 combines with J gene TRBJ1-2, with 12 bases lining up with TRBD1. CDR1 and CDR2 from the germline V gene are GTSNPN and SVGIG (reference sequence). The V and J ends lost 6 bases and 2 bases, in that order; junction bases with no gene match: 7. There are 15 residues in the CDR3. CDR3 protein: CACIRDRGQNYGYTF. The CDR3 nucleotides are TGTGCCTGCATCCGGGACAGGGGGCAGAACTATGGCTACACCTTC.

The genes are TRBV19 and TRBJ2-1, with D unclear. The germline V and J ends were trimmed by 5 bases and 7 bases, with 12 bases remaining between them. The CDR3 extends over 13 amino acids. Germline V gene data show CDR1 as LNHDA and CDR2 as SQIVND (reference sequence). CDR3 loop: CASSPPRYNEQFF. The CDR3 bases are TGTGCCAGTAGTCCGCCCCGGTATAATGAGCAGTTCTTC.

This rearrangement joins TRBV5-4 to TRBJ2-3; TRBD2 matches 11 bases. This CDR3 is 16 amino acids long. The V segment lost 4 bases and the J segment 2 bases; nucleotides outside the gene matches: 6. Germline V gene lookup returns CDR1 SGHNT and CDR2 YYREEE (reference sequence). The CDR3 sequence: CASSNLAGGPTDTQYF. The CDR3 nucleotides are TGTGCCAGCAGCAACCTAGCGGGGGGCCCCACAGATACGCAGTATTTT. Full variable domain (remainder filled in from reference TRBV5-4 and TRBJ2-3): ETGVTQSPTHLIKTRGQQVTLRCSSQSGHNTVSWYQQALGQGPQFIFQYYREEENGRGNFPPRFSGLQFPNYSSELNVNALELDDSALYLCASSNLAGGPTDTQYFGPGTRLTVL.